This T cell receptor (beta chain) was obtained from a study of T cells after somatic rescue of genetic block. Profiling relied on immunoSEQ multiplex PCR, and the TCRdb table lists in-frame clones only, not all of them. This table holds about 72,000 clones, more than 75% found once. Sample: peripheral blood mononuclear cells (PBMCs). This TCR derives from a man between 25 and 39 years old.

CDR3 DNA: TGTGCCAGCAGCACCCCTGGCAATACCGGAGAGCAGTACTTC. Protein: CASSTPGNTGEQYF. The chain links TRBV28 to TRBJ2-7; no clear D gene. Germline lookup yields CDR1 MDHEN and CDR2 SYDVKM. The length of the CDR3 is 14 residues. V was clipped by 6 bases and J by 7 bases, with 19 bases between them.